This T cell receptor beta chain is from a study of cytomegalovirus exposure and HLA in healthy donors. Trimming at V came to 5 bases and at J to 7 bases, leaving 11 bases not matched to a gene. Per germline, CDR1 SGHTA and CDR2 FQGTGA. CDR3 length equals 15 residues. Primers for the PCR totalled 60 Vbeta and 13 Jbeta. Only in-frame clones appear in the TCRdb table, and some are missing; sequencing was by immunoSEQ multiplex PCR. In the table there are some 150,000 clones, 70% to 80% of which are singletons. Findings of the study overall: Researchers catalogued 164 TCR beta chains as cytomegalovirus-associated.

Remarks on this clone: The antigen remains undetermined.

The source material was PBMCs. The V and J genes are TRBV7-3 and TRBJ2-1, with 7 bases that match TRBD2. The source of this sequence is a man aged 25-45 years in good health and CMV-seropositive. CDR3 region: CASSPNGGEVNEQFF. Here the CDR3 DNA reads TGTGCCAGCAGCCCGAATGGGGGGGAGGTAAATGAGCAGTTCTTC.